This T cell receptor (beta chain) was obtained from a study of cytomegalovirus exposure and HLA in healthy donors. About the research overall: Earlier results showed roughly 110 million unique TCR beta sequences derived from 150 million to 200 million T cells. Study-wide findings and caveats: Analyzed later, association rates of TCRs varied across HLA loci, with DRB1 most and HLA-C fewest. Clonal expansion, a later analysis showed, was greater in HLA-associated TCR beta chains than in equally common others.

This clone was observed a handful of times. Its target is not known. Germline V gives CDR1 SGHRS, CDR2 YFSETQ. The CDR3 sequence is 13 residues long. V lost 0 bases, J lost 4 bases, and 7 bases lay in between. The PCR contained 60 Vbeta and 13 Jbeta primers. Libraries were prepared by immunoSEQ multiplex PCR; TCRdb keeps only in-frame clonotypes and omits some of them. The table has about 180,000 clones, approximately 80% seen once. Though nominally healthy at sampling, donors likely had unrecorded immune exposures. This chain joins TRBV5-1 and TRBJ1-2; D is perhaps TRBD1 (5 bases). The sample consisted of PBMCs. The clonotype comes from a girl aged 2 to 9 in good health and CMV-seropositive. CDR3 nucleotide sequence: TGCGCCAGCAGCTTGGAGACAGTCTATGGCTACACCTTC. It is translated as CASSLETVYGYTF.